Below, 21 T cell receptor beta chains from the same sample are listed, as sequenced in a study of T cells after yellow fever vaccination. TCRdb processed the 5' RACE reads anew with MiXCR; each CDR3 protein has one entry. The sample holds more than 300,000 distinct CDR3 sequences, approximately 12% seen once. Here the sequenced sample was CD4+ T cells sorted from PBMCs, taken 45 days after the yellow fever booster vaccination. The receptors derive from a man aged 18 to 30 who received the YFV17D yellow fever vaccine.

This clonotype was seen a few times. This chain connects TRBV6-5 to TRBJ1-5; D might be TRBD1 (5 bases). The CDR3 contains 14 residues. Germline CDR1 MNHEY, CDR2 SVGAGI. V was clipped by 6 bases and J by 4 bases, with 13 bases between them. DNA for the CDR3: TGTGCCAGCAGCGACCGACAGCAGAATCAGCCCCAGCATTTT. It encodes CASSDRQQNQPQHF.

The chain is built from TRBV2 and TRBJ2-5; TRBD2 matches 11 bases. V dropped 4 bases and J dropped 2; count of bases not matched to a gene: 6. The CDR3 contains 16 residues. In germline, CDR1 is SNHLY, CDR2 FYNNEI. CDR3: CASSAGASGGQETQYF. In DNA, the CDR3 is TGTGCCAGCAGTGCGGGGGCTAGCGGGGGGCAAGAGACCCAGTACTTC.

This clonotype was seen at least ten times. This sequence joins TRBV14 and TRBJ2-4, with D possibly TRBD1 on 5 matching bases. The germline gives CDR1 SGHDN, CDR2 FVKESK. This CDR3 has 12 amino acids. V dropped 9 bases and J dropped 9 bases, with 15 bases sitting between them. The CDR3 region is CARYEGVVIQYF. The CDR3 DNA is TGTGCCAGATATGAAGGGGTCGTCATTCAGTACTTC.

This chain uses TRBV6-5 with TRBJ2-7, with D maybe TRBD2 (6 bases). V was pared by 7 bases and J by 2 bases, with 12 bases between. The CDR3 length is 13 residues. The germline gives CDR1 MNHEY, CDR2 SVGAGI. CDR3 in amino acids: CASTDGRTYEQYV. The CDR3 coding sequence is TGTGCCAGCACCGACGGGAGAACCTACGAGCAGTACGTC.

The V call is TRBV19, the J call TRBJ2-4; 9 bases match TRBD1. CDR3 length: 13 residues. Trimming removed 4 bases from V and 12 bases from J; junction bases left unmatched: 7. CDR1 and CDR2 from the germline V gene are LNHDA and SQIVND (reference sequence). The CDR3 DNA reads as TGTGCCAGTAGTACTGACAGGGGGAGGGATCAGTACTTC. Protein product: CASSTDRGRDQYF.

This clonotype came up a few times. The chain joins TRBV29-1 to TRBJ1-5, with D perhaps matching TRBD1 (5 bases). Trimming removed 4 bases from V and 1 base from J, with 8 bases in between. In germline, CDR1 is SQVTM, CDR2 ANQGSEA. This CDR3 spans 13 amino acids. The CDR3 sequence: CSVGPGSNQPQHF. The CDR3 DNA reads as TGCAGCGTTGGGCCAGGGAGCAATCAGCCCCAGCATTTT.

The sample holds a few counts of this clonotype. The chain uses TRBV5-1 and TRBJ2-2; D is uncertain. CDR1 is SGHRS and CDR2 is YFSETQ in the germline V gene. The CDR3 sequence is 17 residues long. V was shortened by 1 base and J by 6 bases, with 19 bases between the two germline ends. CDR3 DNA: TGCGCCAGCAGCTTGAAGTACTCAACCTGGCCTCCCGGGGAGCTGTTTTTT. Translated, it gives CASSLKYSTWPPGELFF.

This clonotype has just a few counts. The V and J genes are TRBV7-2 and TRBJ2-3; D possibly corresponds to TRBD2 (5 bases). Trimming cost V 6 bases and J 1 base, with 14 bases left between them. Germline CDR1 SGHTA, CDR2 FQGNSA. The CDR3 has 15 residues. CDR3 bases: TGTGCCAGCAGTGTAGACTATTCCCGCACAGATACGCAGTATTTT. This gives the protein CASSVDYSRTDTQYF.

This clonotype was observed a few times. The rearrangement uses TRBV5-1 and TRBJ1-5; the D is unclear. Trimming stripped 0 bases from V and 3 bases from J, with 10 bases between. The germline V gene encodes CDR1 SGHRS and CDR2 YFSETQ. This CDR3 spans 15 amino acids. CDR3 in amino acids: CASSLDGVDNQPQHF. For the CDR3, the DNA is TGCGCCAGCAGCTTGGACGGGGTCGACAATCAGCCCCAGCATTTT.

The chain joins TRBV29-1 to TRBJ2-1, with D unresolved. The CDR3 has 11 residues. Germline V gene sequence: CDR1 SQVTM, CDR2 ANQGSEA. The germline V and J ends were trimmed by 3 bases and 10 bases, with 10 bases remaining between them. DNA for the CDR3: TGCAGCGTTGAGTCACCATCAGAGCAGTTCTTC. It translates to CSVESPSEQFF.

The V call is TRBV12-3 or TRBV12-4, the J call TRBJ1-1, with 11 bases that match TRBD1. The CDR3 is made up of 17 amino acids. The junction had 5 bases not matched to a gene; V was cut back by 0 bases and J by 2 bases. CDR3 sequence (DNA): TGTGCCAGCAGTTTAGCGCGGGGACAGGGGGTAAACACTGAAGCTTTCTTT. Translated, it gives CASSLARGQGVNTEAFF.

This clonotype has just a few counts. The chain is built from TRBV7-2 and TRBJ2-7, with no clear D. V was shortened by 2 bases and J by 0 bases, with 5 bases between the two germline ends. The CDR3 runs to 13 residues. Germline CDR1 and CDR2: SGHTA and FQGNSA. The CDR3 DNA follows: TGTGCCAGCAGCTTACACAACTCCTACGAGCAGTACTTC. This sequence encodes CASSLHNSYEQYF.

This clonotype turned up a few times. This chain uses TRBV7-8 with TRBJ1-2; D is perhaps TRBD1 (5 bases). The CDR3 spans 15 residues. V lost 0 bases, J lost 3 bases, and 11 bases lay in between. Germline assignment: CDR1 SGHVS and CDR2 FQNEAQ. The CDR3 DNA sequence: TGTGCCAGCAGCTTAGCCCTAGACAGAGACTATGGCTACACCTTC. This encodes CASSLALDRDYGYTF.

The rearrangement links TRBV9 to TRBJ1-2, with a possible D match to TRBD1 (5 bases). Germline CDR1 reads SGDLS; CDR2 reads YYNGEE. This CDR3 contains 14 residues. The V gene lost 0 bases and the J gene lost 8 bases, with 14 bases spanning the gap. CDR3 region: CASSVEGVDGGYTF. The CDR3 DNA follows: TGTGCCAGCAGCGTAGAAGGGGTGGATGGGGGCTACACCTTC.

V is TRBV10-3 and J is TRBJ2-7; D is perhaps TRBD1 or TRBD2 (5 bases each). V was shortened by 5 bases and J by 3 bases, with 11 bases between the two germline ends. The CDR3 consists of 13 residues. Germline V lookup: CDR1 ENHRY, CDR2 SYGVKD. In DNA, the CDR3 is TGTGCCATCAGTTCCCGGGACGGCTACGAGCAGTACGTC. Its protein product is CAISSRDGYEQYV.

In this sample, this clonotype turned up a few times. The genes are TRBV6-2 or TRBV6-3 and TRBJ2-2, with D maybe TRBD1 (6 bases). This CDR3 region has 13 residues. Germline values: CDR1 MNHEY, CDR2 SVGEGT. V was trimmed by 11 bases and J by 6 bases, leaving 16 bases between them. This CDR3 reads CAGHQGSAGELFF. CDR3 coding DNA: TGTGCCGGCCACCAGGGGTCTGCCGGGGAGCTGTTTTTT.

A few counts support this clonotype. The chain carries TRBV12-3 or TRBV12-4 and TRBJ1-1, with D maybe TRBD1 (6 bases). This CDR3 region has 12 residues. Trimming pared 6 bases from V and 12 bases from J, leaving 17 bases between. This CDR3 reads CASSPLQGRSFF. Written as DNA, the CDR3 is TGTGCCAGCAGCCCGCTCCAGGGGAGGTCTTTCTTT.

A few counts support this clonotype. V gene TRBV29-1 combines with J gene TRBJ2-1, with 10 bases aligning to TRBD2. Germline V CDR1 and CDR2: SQVTM, ANQGSEA. The CDR3 sequence is 12 residues long. Germline trimming cut 4 bases from V and 7 bases from J; bases unmatched to any gene: 1. The CDR3 bases are TGCAGCGTTGTAGCGGGGGGTAATGAGCAGTTCTTC. Amino acids: CSVVAGGNEQFF.

Only a few counts were recorded for this clonotype. The chain carries TRBV5-4 and TRBJ2-7; D not certain. V was cut by 4 bases and J by 1 base, with 15 bases left in between. CDR1 is SGHNT, CDR2 YYREEE, per germline (reference sequence). The CDR3 spans 15 residues. The CDR3 region has the DNA TGTGCCAGCAGCCCCGACCCGGACGGGTCCTACGAGCAGTACGTC. Residues: CASSPDPDGSYEQYV.

V and J are TRBV14 and TRBJ2-1, with TRBD1 identical over 8 bases. CDR1 is SGHDN and CDR2 is FVKESK in the germline V gene. This CDR3 has 16 residues. V lost 3 bases, J lost 0 bases, and 4 bases stayed unmatched. DNA of the CDR3: TGTGCCAGCAGCCACGGACAGGGTCTCTCCTACAATGAGCAGTTCTTC. Its protein is CASSHGQGLSYNEQFF.

The V and J genes are TRBV5-1 and TRBJ2-2; the match to TRBD2 covers 7 bases. V dropped 5 bases and J dropped 0; count of bases not matched to a gene: 7. CDR1 and CDR2 (germline): SGHRS, YFSETQ. The CDR3 totals 16 residues. The CDR3 loop reads CASRASGPTNTGELFF. The CDR3 DNA sequence: TGCGCCAGCAGGGCTAGCGGACCTACGAACACCGGGGAGCTGTTTTTT.